Here is one T cell receptor (beta chain) with its context. Methods used by the authors: Reference gene primers were amplified, and this amplification served to estimate nucleated cell counts. Sequenced by immunoSEQ multiplex PCR; TCRdb stores in-frame clones only, minus some. The DNA gave D and trimming, while V, J and clone size come from that table. Of over 200,000 clones in the sample, 70% to 85% were seen once. This sample was included in a study of blood T cell repertoires in COVID-19. The wider study: Some COVID-19 samples were acute and others convalescent; all came from the United States, Italy and Spain. The cDNA or gDNA used as material had been derived from T cells, B-cell-depleted T cells, or PBMCs.

There are 16 residues in the CDR3. Sequencing input: peripheral blood. This receptor was obtained from a man between 35 and 55 years old who had recovered from COVID-19. The chain carries TRBV21-1 and TRBJ2-3; TRBD2 is the table's D call, not checked against the DNA. TRBV21-1 is a pseudogene segment. CDR3 amino acids: CASSSFAGGPSDTQYF. CDR3 coding DNA: TGTGCCAGCAGCTCCTTTGCGGGGGGCCCTTCAGATACGCAGTATTTT.